Listed below are T cell receptor beta chains from one sample, sequenced in a study of cytomegalovirus exposure and HLA in healthy donors. Only in-frame clones appear in the TCRdb table, and some are missing; sequencing was by immunoSEQ multiplex PCR. This sample has 150,000 to 200,000 clones, with nearly 80% found just once. Sequencing input: PBMCs. The receptors shown here come from a woman in her 40s in good health and CMV-seronegative. Both conserved end residues are part of each CDR3. D genes are given only for firm matches. Size tells how often a clone was seen (once, few, many) or the class of an expanded clone, and some rows leave it out.

V gene	clone size	J gene	D gene	CDR3 DNA	CDR3 protein
TRBV11-3	.	TRBJ2-1	.	TGTGCCAGCAGCCCGTCAATAGGAGGGGCCTTGAATGAGCAGTTCTTC	CASSPSIGGALNEQFF
TRBV5-4	once	TRBJ2-1	.	TGTGCCAGCAGCCGAGGGCTAGTTGCCAGGCAGTTCTTC	CASSRGLVARQFF
TRBV7-3	.	TRBJ2-3	.	TGTGCCAGCAGCCTCGGAGACGGAGATACGCAGTATTTT	CASSLGDGDTQYF
TRBV6-4	.	TRBJ2-1	TRBD2	TGTGCCACCGCAAGCGGGAGAGATTACAATGAGCAGTTCTTC	CATASGRDYNEQFF
TRBV6-1	.	TRBJ2-2	TRBD2	TGTGCCAGCAGTGAAGCCCTAGCGGGGGGCCTTGGCCCGACCGGGGAGCTGTTTTTT	CASSEALAGGLGPTGELFF
TRBV18	.	TRBJ1-5	TRBD1	TGTGCCAGCTCACCGGGGACAGAACTAGGGCCCCAGCATTTT	CASSPGTELGPQHF
TRBV28	.	TRBJ2-7	.	TGTGCCAGCAGTTATTACGGCTCCTACGAGCAGTACTTC	CASSYYGSYEQYF
TRBV5-1	.	TRBJ1-2	.	TGCGCCAGCAGCTTGGCAAGGGAGGGAGACGGCTACACCTTC	CASSLAREGDGYTF
TRBV10-3	.	TRBJ2-1	.	TGTGCCATCAGTCTGGGACTGAACAATGAGCAGTTCTTC	CAISLGLNNEQFF
TRBV7-2	.	TRBJ2-7	TRBD1	TGTGCCAGCACCTACGGGACAGGGCCCTACGAGCAGTACTTC	CASTYGTGPYEQYF
TRBV7-9	few	TRBJ2-7	.	TGTGCCAGCAGCTCTCGCTACTACGAGCAGTACTTC	CASSSRYYEQYF
TRBV28	.	TRBJ2-7	TRBD2	TGTGCCATCACTCTTCAACTAGCGGGATTGTCCTCCGAGCAGTACTTC	CAITLQLAGLSSEQYF
TRBV19	.	TRBJ2-2	TRBD2	TGTGCCAGTGGGCTTCTAGCGGGGGGATACACCGGGGAGCTGTTTTTT	CASGLLAGGYTGELFF
TRBV19	.	TRBJ2-3	.	TGTGCCACCCGACCCAGACACAACACAGATACGCAGTATTTT	CATRPRHNTDTQYF
TRBV19	.	TRBJ2-2	.	TGTGCCAGTAGTATAAACAGGGACACCGGGGAGCTGTTTTTT	CASSINRDTGELFF
TRBV28	.	TRBJ2-7	.	TGTGCCAGCAGTTCTCTCGGGACAAAAGGAGGGCAGTACTTC	CASSSLGTKGGQYF
TRBV11-2	few	TRBJ2-7	TRBD1	TGTGCCAGCAGCTCCCTCAGGACAGGGAGTCCCTACGAGCAGTACTTC	CASSSLRTGSPYEQYF
TRBV5-1	.	TRBJ2-1	.	TGCGCCAGCAGCTTCGGACAAATCTCCTACAATGAGCAGTTCTTC	CASSFGQISYNEQFF
TRBV18	.	TRBJ2-7	TRBD1	TGTGCCAGCTCACCGCGACAGGGGTACGAGCAGTACTTC	CASSPRQGYEQYF
TRBV28	.	TRBJ1-2	TRBD1	TGTGCCAGCACTCCAGGGGGCTGGACTGGCTACACCTTC	CASTPGGWTGYTF
TRBV4-3	.	TRBJ2-7	.	TGCGCCAGCAGCCAAGATCATTCTGGAGGGGCCTACGAGCAGTACTTC	CASSQDHSGGAYEQYF
TRBV10-1	.	TRBJ2-7	.	TGCGCCAGCAGTGATTCCGGGGGGCCGCCCTACGAGCAGTACTTC	CASSDSGGPPYEQYF
TRBV6-1	.	TRBJ2-5	.	TGTGCCAGCAGTGAAGAGAGGGAATTGGGGGAGACCCAGTACTTC	CASSEERELGETQYF
TRBV27	.	TRBJ2-1	TRBD2	TGTGCCAGCAGTCCCGGGACTAGCGCATACAATGAGCAGTTCTTC	CASSPGTSAYNEQFF
TRBV5-1	.	TRBJ2-2	TRBD2	TGCGCCAGCAGCGAGCGGGGGGGGAGCACCGGGGAGCTGTTTTTT	CASSERGGSTGELFF
TRBV18	.	TRBJ1-3	TRBD1	TGTGCCAGCTCACCCGGGACAGCGAGCTCTGGAAACACCATATATTTT	CASSPGTASSGNTIYF